This TCR beta chain was captured in a study of CD8+CD57+ T cells in acquired aplastic anemia (dated by TCRdb to 2016 to 2019). For context, the study as a whole: A mean of approximately 3 ug of DNA, ranging from roughly 0.17 to 30 ug, was extracted from sorted CD4+ and CD8+ cells. CD8+CD57+ expansion was defined as a frequency above the mean frequency observed in healthy subjects.

Profiling of TCR beta VDJ combinations and CDR3 sequences used genomic DNA as the template. An Illumina HiSeq 2000 was used for TCR repertoire sequencing. The study's own analysis went as follows. Repertoires were assessed using TRBV/TRBJ rearrangement plots, CDR3 size and DJ length profiles, and Simpson's diversity index. The immunodominant clone was defined as the most abundant DNA sequence in deep sequencing data. CDR3 amino acid sequences were checked for sharing between subjects and were compared against published repertoires and the VDJdb database. The public reads were reanalyzed by TCRdb: fastp trimming at Q25, MiXCR alignment, in-frame beta chains only. Each CDR3 protein appears once, grouped with its most common genes and DNA. What appears here as the V and J calls and clone size reflects TCRdb's work, not the paper's. Within this sample are 220,000 or so distinct CDR3 sequences, with less than 75% of them counted one time only. Roughly 62% of the sample rests with the top ten.

This clonotype was recorded only once. It lacks a known antigen. Nothing much larger sits one base from this clone, and base qualities are not available. Resting on one read, the evidence is weak. Patients chosen for sequencing had shown expansion of CD8+CD57+ cells by flow cytometry. All patients had severe acquired aplastic anemia diagnosed by International Study of Aplastic Anemia and Agranulocytosis and Camitta criteria. Patients had received no therapy at the time of blood sampling. The study deep-sequenced TCR repertoires of sorted CD4+ and CD8+ blood T cells from severe aplastic anemia patients and healthy subjects. In the USA, patient enrollment took place under clinicaltrials.gov protocols 00001620, 01623167, 00001397, 00071045, 00081523 and 00961064. Ficoll-Paque density gradient centrifugation was used to isolate peripheral blood mononuclear cells. Before DNA extraction, CD4+ and CD8+ T cells were sorted with FACS or magnetic beads.

CDR1 and CDR2 (LNHDA, SQIVND) derive from the germline V gene (reference sequence). Trimming leaves V shorter by 8 bases and J shorter by 3 bases, with the junction holding 4 bases beyond the gene matches. The CDR3 runs 13 residues from the cysteine to the phenylalanine. Of the read, only the CDR3 DNA is kept; its 39 bases are in frame from base 1. Broader findings and caveats from the paper: No significant difference in CD8+ Simpson's diversity was found between patients and healthy controls (P=0.060). Roughly 30 CD8+ CDR3 sequences were found to be shared between patients and controls, but these sequences appeared to be highly expressed in patients and within the immunodominant clones of the patients.

In this chain, TRBV19 is recombined with TRBJ1-2, with 9 junctional bases fitting TRBD1. The sample comprised sorted CD4+, CD8+, or CD8+CD57+ T cells (not recorded which) from PBMCs. The TCR originated in a human donor with aplastic anemia. Here the CDR3 is given as CASWDRVHYGYTF. The nucleotide sequence reads as follows: TGTGCCAGTTGGGACAGGGTCCACTATGGCTACACCTTC.